Presented here are 32 T cell receptor beta chains from one specimen sequenced in a study of molecular identifiers for immune sequencing clone quantification. TCRdb independently ran MiXCR on the PCR reads; one entry per CDR3 protein. The repertoire holds 38,000 or so distinct CDR3 sequences, roughly 20% seen once, with under 8.5% in the top ten. Sample: naive CD8+ T cells from blood, with Jurkat cell RNA spiked in. Regarding subset: FACS-sorted CD8+CD4-CCR7+CD45RA+ naive T cells. These receptors all stem from a human donor in good health. Some libraries in this study had Jurkat cell RNA spiked in.

This clonotype showed up just a few times. The chain carries TRBV6-1 and TRBJ1-1; D uncertain. Germline V gives CDR1 MNHNS, CDR2 SASEGT. V shed 7 bases and J shed 0 bases, with 9 bases lying between them. CDR3 length: 13 amino acids. CDR3 bases: TGTGCCAGCACCCCTCGGTTGAACACTGAAGCTTTCTTT. Its protein product is CASTPRLNTEAFF.

The table lists this clonotype with many counts. This chain connects TRBV7-9 to TRBJ1-1, with D perhaps matching TRBD1 (5 bases). Per germline, CDR1 SEHNR and CDR2 FQNEAQ (reference sequence). Trimming left V 5 bases short and J 3 bases short, with 13 bases between. The CDR3 totals 14 residues. DNA of the CDR3: TGTGCCAGCAGCCCCGGGGGGGTCGACACTGAAGCTTTCTTT. This gives the protein CASSPGGVDTEAFF.

This clonotype was counted many times. This chain joins TRBV20-1 and TRBJ1-1, with D maybe TRBD1 (5 bases). Germline V gene sequence: CDR1 DFQATT, CDR2 SNEGSKA (reference sequence). The CDR3 totals 11 residues. The CDR3 here is CIIQENTEAFF. In DNA, the CDR3 is TGCATTATACAGGAGAACACTGAAGCTTTCTTT.

Ten or more counts support this clonotype. The chain is built from TRBV27 and TRBJ2-2, with 9 bases fitting TRBD1. Trimming removed 4 bases from V and 7 bases from J; junction bases left unmatched: 4. Germline V gene lookup returns CDR1 MNHEY and CDR2 SMNVEV (reference sequence). The CDR3 is made up of 14 amino acids. CDR3 in amino acids: CASSSGTGFGELFF. The CDR3 DNA reads as TGTGCCAGCAGTTCCGGGACAGGGTTCGGGGAGCTGTTTTTT.

This clonotype showed up many times. The chain employs TRBV28 and TRBJ2-3; the D gene is possibly TRBD2 (6 bases). The germline V gene has CDR1 MDHEN and CDR2 SYDVKM. CDR3 length: 15 residues. Trimming removed 3 bases at V and 2 bases at J, with 12 bases between. The CDR3 sequence is CASSLFSGYTDTQYF. CDR3 coding DNA: TGTGCCAGCAGTTTGTTTAGCGGATACACAGATACGCAGTATTTT.

There are many counts of this clonotype. The genes are TRBV7-9 and TRBJ2-1, with D perhaps TRBD2 (6 bases). This CDR3 is built from 12 residues. V lost 4 bases and J lost 10, with 11 bases in between. The germline V gene has CDR1 SEHNR and CDR2 FQNEAQ (reference sequence). CDR3 DNA: TGTGCCAGCAGCTCGTACGGGGGAGAGCAGTTCTTC. Translating gives CASSSYGGEQFF.

This clonotype showed up many times. The V gene is TRBV28, the J gene TRBJ2-1; D remains ambiguous. There are 11 residues in the CDR3. CDR1 is MDHEN and CDR2 is SYDVKM in the germline V gene. V lost 5 bases and J lost 6, with 5 bases in between. The CDR3 coding sequence is TGTGCCAGCAGTACGTTCAATGAGCAGTTCTTC. Translation: CASSTFNEQFF.

This clonotype has ten or more counts. This chain links TRBV7-2 with TRBJ2-1, with TRBD2 matching over 7 bases. The trim removed 3 bases at V and 3 bases at J, leaving 8 bases unmatched. This CDR3 has 16 residues. Germline V CDR1 and CDR2: SGHTA, FQGNSA. This CDR3 is CASSFDGGSHYNEQFF. In DNA, the CDR3 is TGTGCCAGCAGCTTCGACGGCGGGAGCCACTACAATGAGCAGTTCTTC.

The CDR3, as DNA: TGTGCCAGCAGCAGACACGCTGAAGCTTTCTTT. Protein: CASSRHAEAFF. The chain carries TRBV7-2 and TRBJ1-1; unclear D gene. The CDR3 runs 11 residues. Trimming removed 5 bases from V and 6 bases from J, with 7 bases in between. Germline V gives CDR1 SGHTA, CDR2 FQGNSA.

The sample holds a few counts of this clonotype. V and J are TRBV28 and TRBJ1-3; D may be TRBD1 (5 bases). The CDR3 is 18 amino acids. Germline assignment: CDR1 MDHEN and CDR2 SYDVKM. Trimming pared 3 bases from V and 4 bases from J, leaving 22 bases between. In DNA form, the CDR3 reads TGTGCCAGCAGTTTTATGCAGGGACTCCGTTGGGGGGGAAACACCATATATTTT. This gives the protein CASSFMQGLRWGGNTIYF.

Concerning this clonotype: A much larger clonotype is one base distant, so this may be a read error. The chain combines TRBV4-1 with TRBJ2-7; TRBD1 matches 8 bases. Germline CDR1 reads MGHRA; CDR2 reads YSYEKL. J was trimmed by 4 bases and V by 7 bases; bases with no gene match: 6. The CDR3 length is 13 residues. CDR3 DNA: TGCGCCAGCAACCACGACAGGGGTTACGAGCAGTACTTC. Residues: CASNHDRGYEQYF.

In its sample, this clonotype was seen many times. The V call is TRBV19, the J call TRBJ2-7; 10 nucleotides agree with TRBD2. V was pared by 5 bases and J by 2 bases, with 3 bases of the junction left unmatched. Germline V gene data show CDR1 as LNHDA and CDR2 as SQIVND (reference sequence). The CDR3 runs 14 residues. The CDR3 DNA follows: TGTGCCAGTAGTGCAGGACTAGCGGCCTACGAGCAGTACTTC. Its protein is CASSAGLAAYEQYF.

The sample holds many counts of this clonotype. The chain is built from TRBV7-6 and TRBJ2-1, with 10 bases identical to TRBD2. CDR1 and CDR2 from the germline V gene are SGHVS and FNYEAQ. With V trimmed by 3 bases and J by 7 bases, 12 bases remained unmatched. CDR3 length equals 17 residues. CDR3: CASSLASGRSLVNEQFF. The DNA of the CDR3 is TGTGCCAGCAGCTTGGCTAGCGGGAGATCGCTGGTGAATGAGCAGTTCTTC.

Ten or more counts support this clonotype. The genes are TRBV7-9 and TRBJ2-3; tentatively, D is TRBD1 (6 bases). Per the germline V gene, CDR1 is SEHNR and CDR2 is FQNEAQ (reference sequence). V was trimmed by 6 bases and J by 0 bases, leaving 13 bases between them. This CDR3 contains 15 residues. The CDR3 sequence is CASSSTGYSTDTQYF. In DNA form, the CDR3 reads TGTGCCAGCAGTTCTACAGGGTATAGCACAGATACGCAGTATTTT.

This clonotype was seen repeatedly, ten times or more. The chain carries TRBV4-2 and TRBJ1-1; D might be TRBD1 (5 bases). Per the germline V gene, CDR1 is LGHNA and CDR2 is YNFKEQ. V dropped 0 bases and J dropped 11 bases, with 16 bases sitting between them. The CDR3 has 14 residues. The CDR3 sequence is CASSQERGGGGAFF. CDR3 DNA sequence: TGTGCCAGCAGCCAAGAACGTGGGGGGGGTGGCGCTTTCTTT.

This clonotype was picked up many times. The chain combines TRBV7-2 with TRBJ1-6; possible D gene TRBD1, 6 bases. Trimming pared 3 bases from V and 17 bases from J, leaving 11 bases between. The germline V gene encodes CDR1 SGHTA and CDR2 FQGNSA. CDR3 size: 11 residues. The CDR3 reads CASSFGGLFHF. CDR3 DNA sequence: TGTGCCAGCAGCTTCGGGGGCCTTTTCCACTTT.

As to this clonotype: A much larger clone differs from this one at a single base, so this may be a read error. The V and J genes are TRBV29-1 and TRBJ2-7; 8 bases agree with TRBD1. Trimming took 2 bases from V and 6 from J; bases not matched to a gene: 6. CDR1 SQVTM and CDR2 ANQGSEA come from the germline V gene. The CDR3 loop spans 13 amino acids. This CDR3 reads CSVESRTGFEQYF. CDR3 DNA sequence: TGCAGCGTTGAATCCAGGACAGGGTTCGAGCAGTACTTC.

At least ten counts were recorded for this clonotype. The chain uses TRBV6-2 or TRBV6-3 and TRBJ2-3, with unresolved D. The CDR3 consists of 11 residues. Trimming removed 5 bases from V and 3 bases from J, with 3 bases in between. CDR1 is MNHEY, CDR2 SVGEGT, per germline. CDR3 DNA sequence: TGTGCCAGCAGTGCTACAGATACGCAGTATTTT. Protein sequence: CASSATDTQYF.

In this sample, this clonotype turned up once. The chain couples TRBV6-2 or TRBV6-3 to TRBJ1-1; no reliable D call. Germline V gene lookup returns CDR1 MNHEY and CDR2 SVGEGT. CDR3 size: 12 residues. Trimming left V 2 bases short and J 3 bases short, with 4 bases between. CDR3 sequence: CASSYQDTEAFF. The DNA of the CDR3 is TGTGCCAGCAGTTACCAGGACACTGAAGCTTTCTTT.

In this sample, this clonotype turned up many times. The rearrangement links TRBV7-6 to TRBJ2-1, with 8 positions matching TRBD2. Germline CDR1 reads SGHVS; CDR2 reads FNYEAQ. There are 15 residues in the CDR3. Losses at the gene ends were 5 bases for V and 4 bases for J; bases not matched to a gene: 7. The CDR3 DNA reads TGTGCCAGCAGCGCCGCGGGAGGAGTATACAATGAGCAGTTCTTC. This codes for CASSAAGGVYNEQFF.

This clonotype has a count of ten or more. The J gene is TRBJ1-2, the V gene TRBV7-8; no firm D call. CDR1 and CDR2 (germline): SGHVS, FQNEAQ. The V gene lost 2 bases and the J gene lost 2 bases, with 18 bases spanning the gap. The CDR3 length is 17 residues. The CDR3 is CASSLYVAGGLNYGYTF. The CDR3 region has the DNA TGTGCCAGCAGCTTATATGTCGCGGGCGGGTTAAACTATGGCTACACCTTC. Looking up the rest from reference TRBV7-8 and TRBJ1-2 gives the full variable domain: GAGVSQSPRYKVAKRGQDVALRCDPISGHVSLFWYQQALGQGPEFLTYFQNEAQLDKSGLPSDRFFAERPEGSVSTLKIQRTQQEDSAVYLCASSLYVAGGLNYGYTFGSGTRLTVV.

There are many counts of this clonotype. DNA of the CDR3: TGCGCCAGCAGCCAAGGCGGGGAGCTGTTTTTT. Residues: CASSQGGELFF. The chain joins TRBV4-3 to TRBJ2-2; D is uncertain. V dropped 1 base and J dropped 7 bases, with 1 base sitting between them. The CDR3 contains 11 residues. Germline CDR1 is LGHNA and CDR2 is YSLEER.

By its share, this clonotype is medium-sized. The chain links TRBV6-2 or TRBV6-3 to TRBJ2-2; 7 nucleotides align to TRBD1. Germline V gene data show CDR1 as MNHEY and CDR2 as SVGEGT. The V and J ends lost 2 bases and 3 bases, in that order; junction bases with no gene match: 3. CDR3 length equals 15 residues. DNA of the CDR3: TGTGCCAGCAGTTACAGAGGGGGCGACACCGGGGAGCTGTTTTTT. Amino acids: CASSYRGGDTGELFF.

There are many counts of this clonotype. The chain employs TRBV4-3 and TRBJ2-3; 8 bases are a match to TRBD2. The CDR3 runs to 15 residues. Germline values: CDR1 LGHNA, CDR2 YSLEER. The J segment lost 2 bases and the V segment lost 1 base, leaving 2 bases of the junction unmatched. As DNA, the CDR3 is TGCGCCAGCAGCCAAGGGACTAGCCCCACAGATACGCAGTATTTT. It codes for CASSQGTSPTDTQYF.

This clonotype was counted many times. V and J are TRBV9 and TRBJ2-7; TRBD1 matches 8 bases. V gave up 5 bases and J gave up 0 bases; unmatched junction bases: 7. The CDR3 spans 15 residues. Germline loops: CDR1 SGDLS, CDR2 YYNGEE. The DNA for the CDR3 is TGTGCCAGCAGTTTAGGACAGGGCCTCTCCTACGAGCAGTACTTC. Amino acid sequence: CASSLGQGLSYEQYF.

This chain connects TRBV5-1 to TRBJ2-7; D is possibly TRBD1 (6 bases). CDR3 size: 14 residues. V lost 4 bases and J 3 bases, leaving 14 bases between the germline ends. CDR1 and CDR2 from the germline V gene are SGHRS and YFSETQ. The CDR3 here is CASSPYRDHYEQYF. In nucleotides, the CDR3 is TGCGCCAGCAGCCCTTACAGGGACCACTACGAGCAGTACTTC.

This clonotype was observed a single time. Given a much more abundant clone one base away, this may be a read error. This chain links TRBV6-5 with TRBJ2-7, with D maybe TRBD2 (6 bases). V lost 0 bases and J 4 bases, leaving 13 bases between the germline ends. This CDR3 has 15 residues. Germline CDR1 reads MNHEY; CDR2 reads SVGAGI. CDR3 coding DNA: TGTGCCAGCAGTTACTCCTCGGGACGGGGGTACGAGCAGTACTTC. This sequence encodes CASSYSSGRGYEQYF.

This clonotype was counted ten times or more. The V gene is TRBV28, the J gene TRBJ2-7, with a tentative D call TRBD2 (5 bases). CDR3 length: 15 residues. V shed 3 bases and J shed 2 bases, with 14 bases lying between them. CDR1 is MDHEN and CDR2 is SYDVKM in the germline V gene. As DNA, the CDR3 is TGTGCCAGCAGTTTCGAGGGAGACGCAGCCTACGAGCAGTACTTC. Its protein is CASSFEGDAAYEQYF.

Ten or more counts support this clonotype. V and J are TRBV2 and TRBJ2-5; perhaps TRBD1 as D (5 bases). Trimming removed 8 bases from V and 3 bases from J, with 13 bases in between. The CDR3 consists of 13 residues. Germline V lookup: CDR1 SNHLY, CDR2 FYNNEI. In DNA form, the CDR3 reads TGTGCCAGCGGAGACAGATCTAAAGAGACCCAGTACTTC. It yields the protein CASGDRSKETQYF.

This clonotype has a count of ten or more. V usage is TRBV7-2 and J usage is TRBJ2-7, with D possibly being TRBD1 or TRBD2 (5 bases each). The CDR3 spans 17 residues. Trimming stripped 5 bases from V and 2 bases from J, with 22 bases between. Germline-derived CDR1 and CDR2 are SGHTA and FQGNSA. The DNA for the CDR3 is TGTGCCAGCAGCAACCAGAGGGGACCCCGGGAAACCTACGAGCAGTACTTC. This translates into CASSNQRGPRETYEQYF. The full variable domain, its missing parts supplied by reference TRBV7-2 and TRBJ2-7, is GAGVSQSPSNKVTEKGKDVELRCDPISGHTALYWYRQSLGQGLEFLIYFQGNSAPDKSGLPSDRFSAERTGGSVSTLTIQRTQQEDSAVYLCASSNQRGPRETYEQYFGPGTRLTVT.

This clonotype is medium-sized by share. In nucleotides, the CDR3 is TGTGCCAGCAGCCCGTCTGGCGGGAGGACCTACGAGCAGTACTTC. Translated: CASSPSGGRTYEQYF. The V call is TRBV9, the J call TRBJ2-7; 8 nucleotides line up with TRBD2. Germline values: CDR1 SGDLS, CDR2 YYNGEE. The CDR3 extends over 15 amino acids. The V and J ends lost 4 bases and 2 bases, in that order; junction bases with no gene match: 8.

This clonotype was recorded at least ten times. The junction does not match germline at one end; this may be a read error. The gene calls are TRBV3-1 and TRBJ2-2; no firm D call. Germline loops: CDR1 LGHDT, CDR2 YNNKEL (reference sequence). CDR3 length: 15 amino acids. The CDR3 sequence is CASSEEMTTGGELFF. The CDR3 DNA reads TGTGCCAGCAGCGAAGAGATGACCACTGGCGGGGAGCTGTTTTTT. Full variable domain (missing parts from reference TRBV3-1 and TRBJ2-2): DTAVSQTPKYLVTQMGNDKSIKCEQNLGHDTMYWYKQDSKKFLKIMFSYNNKELIINETVPNRFSPKSPDKAHLNLHINSLELGDSAVYFCASSEEMTTGGELFFGEGSRLTVL.